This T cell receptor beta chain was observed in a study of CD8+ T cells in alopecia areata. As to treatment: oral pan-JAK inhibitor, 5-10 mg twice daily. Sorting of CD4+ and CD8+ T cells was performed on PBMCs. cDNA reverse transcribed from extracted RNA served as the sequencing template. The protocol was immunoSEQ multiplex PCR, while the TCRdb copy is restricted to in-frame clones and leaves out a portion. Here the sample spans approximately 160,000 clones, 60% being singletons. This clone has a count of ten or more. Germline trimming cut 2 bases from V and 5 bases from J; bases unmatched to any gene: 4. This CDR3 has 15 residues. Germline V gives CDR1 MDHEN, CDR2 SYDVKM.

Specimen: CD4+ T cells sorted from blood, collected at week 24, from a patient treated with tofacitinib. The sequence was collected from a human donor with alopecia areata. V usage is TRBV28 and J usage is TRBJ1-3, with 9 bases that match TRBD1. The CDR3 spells CASSLPTGGRNTIYF. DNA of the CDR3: TGTGCCAGCAGTTTACCGACAGGGGGTAGAAACACCATATATTTT. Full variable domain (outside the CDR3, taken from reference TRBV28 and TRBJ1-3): DVKVTQSSRYLVKRTGEKVFLECVQDMDHENMFWYRQDPGLGLRLIYFSYDVKMKEKGDIPEGYSVSREKKERFSLILESASTNQTSMYLCASSLPTGGRNTIYFGEGSWLTVV.